Reported below is one TCR beta chain. What it recognizes is unknown. The data are from a study of OX40 agonist ivuxolimab in advanced cancers. Turning to the study itself: It was ivuxolimab, an agonistic anti-OX40 (CD134) antibody, that patients were treated with. Whole-study results and caveats: Among the lowest levels of clonal expansion were found in partial responders at 0.1-3.0 mg/kg. More expanded clones were seen, on average, in CD8+ T cells than in CD4+.

Germline values: CDR1 KGHSH, CDR2 LQKENI. The CDR3 runs 15 residues. V shed 2 bases and J shed 5 bases, with 14 bases lying between them. Clones were read by immunoSEQ multiplex PCR, and TCRdb kept only the in-frame ones, dropping some. The sample includes roughly 140,000 clones, 85% to 95% of them seen just once. This chain connects TRBV18 to TRBJ2-3, with D unresolved. This sequence was found in an adult with an advanced solid tumor such as melanoma, head and neck, liver or kidney cancer. Sample: CD4+ or CD8+ T cells sorted from blood, taken in a trial of the OX40 agonist ivuxolimab. In nucleotides, the CDR3 is TGTGCCAGCTCACCAATCCTTACGGTCGGAGATACGCAGTATTTT. Its translation: CASSPILTVGDTQYF.